A single sample is the source of the 30 T cell receptor beta chains below, sequenced in a study of early T cells in non-severe SARS-CoV-2 infection. TCRdb independently ran MiXCR on the 5' RACE reads; one entry per CDR3 protein. The sample holds fewer than 45,000 distinct CDR3 sequences, 4.5% to 7.5% seen once. Sequencing used whole blood. Receptors were obtained from an adult who was a healthcare worker with PCR-confirmed SARS-CoV-2 infection or an uninfected control (not recorded which).

This clonotype showed up just once. A read error may explain this, as a much larger clone is one base away. The CDR3 coding sequence is TGCGCCAGCTGTCCTAGCGGGAGAACTACGCAGTATTTT. Residues: CASCPSGRTTQYF. The V gene is TRBV10-1, the J gene TRBJ2-3; 10 bases are shared with TRBD2. CDR3 length equals 13 residues. CDR1 WNHNN and CDR2 SYGVQD come from the germline V gene (reference sequence). V shed 8 bases and J 8 bases; nucleotides not matched to a gene: 7.

V gene TRBV7-2 combines with J gene TRBJ1-5; 9 nucleotides match TRBD1. This CDR3 comprises 16 residues. The junction had 12 bases not matched to a gene; V was cut back by 6 bases and J by 6 bases. Germline loops: CDR1 SGHTA, CDR2 FQGNSA. This CDR3 reads CASSHRGQGDGQPQHF. For the CDR3, the DNA is TGTGCCAGCAGTCACCGGGGACAGGGTGACGGTCAGCCCCAGCATTTT.

This clonotype showed up many times. The V gene is TRBV7-8, the J gene TRBJ1-5; D is uncertain. This CDR3 spans 15 amino acids. Germline-derived CDR1 and CDR2 are SGHVS and FQNEAQ. V gave up 6 bases and J gave up 1 base, with 13 bases separating them. CDR3 residues: CASRDGSASNQPQHF. As DNA, the CDR3 is TGTGCCAGCAGGGACGGTTCGGCAAGCAATCAGCCCCAGCATTTT.

There are many counts of this clonotype. This chain connects TRBV29-1 to TRBJ2-1; D unclear. The germline CDR1 and CDR2 sequences are SQVTM and ANQGSEA. V lost 4 bases and J lost 6, with 22 bases in between. The CDR3 is 16 amino acids. The DNA for the CDR3 is TGCAGCGTTGTACCCTTAGGGAAAACCCTCTCCAATGAGCAGTTCTTC. As protein: CSVVPLGKTLSNEQFF.

This clonotype was counted only a few times. V and J are TRBV7-6 and TRBJ2-7; D is perhaps TRBD1 or TRBD2 (5 bases each). The CDR3 covers 15 residues. CDR1 SGHVS and CDR2 FNYEAQ come from the germline V gene. Trimming stripped 4 bases from V and 3 bases from J, with 16 bases between. CDR3: CASSSVPGPNYEQYF. The CDR3 coding sequence is TGTGCCAGCAGCTCGGTCCCGGGACCGAACTACGAGCAGTACTTC.

In this sample, this clonotype turned up many times. J is TRBJ2-6 and V is TRBV18; TRBD1 aligns across 9 bases. The CDR3 has 18 amino acids. The junction had 8 bases not matched to a gene; V was cut back by 5 bases and J by 0 bases. Germline V CDR1 and CDR2: KGHSH, LQKENI. The CDR3 DNA reads TGTGCCAGCTCAGCGGCGGGACAGGGACTCTCTGGGGCCAACGTCCTGACTTTC. Its translation: CASSAAGQGLSGANVLTF.

This clonotype was detected many times. The chain has TRBV3-1 and TRBJ1-1; D is unresolved. Trimming stripped 4 bases from V and 8 bases from J, with 14 bases between. Germline-derived CDR1 and CDR2 are LGHDT and YNNKEL (reference sequence). The CDR3 is made up of 13 amino acids. For the CDR3, the DNA is TGTGCCAGCAGCCCCCTCCGTGGCAGAGAAGCTTTCTTT. Protein sequence: CASSPLRGREAFF.

Many counts were recorded for this clonotype. This chain connects TRBV11-2 to TRBJ2-5, with D maybe TRBD2 (5 bases). The CDR3 has 15 amino acids. The germline CDR1 and CDR2 sequences are SGHAT and FQNNGV. The V end lost 5 bases, the J end lost 3 bases, and 16 bases lay between the germline ends. CDR3 sequence reads: CASSEDPWRKETQYF. For the CDR3, the DNA is TGTGCCAGCAGCGAAGACCCCTGGAGGAAAGAGACCCAGTACTTC.

This clonotype has a count of ten or more. The gene calls are TRBV5-1 and TRBJ2-5, with D uncertain. CDR3 length: 13 residues. The germline V gene encodes CDR1 SGHRS and CDR2 YFSETQ. With 0 bases removed from V and 2 bases from J, the gap between germline ends came to 5 bases. CDR3 amino acids: CASSLGSQETQYF. The CDR3 bases are TGCGCCAGCAGCTTGGGCAGTCAAGAGACCCAGTACTTC.

Ten or more counts support this clonotype. This rearrangement joins TRBV4-3 to TRBJ2-7; TRBD2 might be the D (6 bases). CDR1 and CDR2 (germline): LGHNA, YSLEER. V gave up 3 bases and J gave up 2 bases, with 20 bases separating them. CDR3 length: 17 amino acids. CDR3 in amino acids: CASSHSFGLAPTYEQYF. The CDR3 DNA sequence: TGCGCCAGCAGCCACTCCTTCGGGCTAGCGCCCACCTACGAGCAGTACTTC.

This clonotype has ten or more counts. The rearrangement links TRBV7-9 to TRBJ1-5; D ambiguous. The V gene lost 5 bases and the J gene lost 4 bases, with 9 bases spanning the gap. Germline lookup yields CDR1 SEHNR and CDR2 FQNEAQ (reference sequence). The CDR3 totals 13 residues. Here the CDR3 reads CASSRDPNQPQHF. The DNA of the CDR3 is TGTGCCAGCAGCCGCGACCCTAATCAGCCCCAGCATTTT. Variable domain in full (rest from reference TRBV7-9 and TRBJ1-5): DTGVSQNPRHKITKRGQNVTFRCDPISEHNRLYWYRQTLGQGPEFLTYFQNEAQLEKSRLLSDRFSAERPKGSFSTLEIQRTEQGDSAMYLCASSRDPNQPQHFGDGTRLSIL.

There are many counts of this clonotype. This chain uses TRBV20-1 with TRBJ2-2; D gene uncertain. The CDR3 runs to 19 residues. Deletions cut 4 bases from V and 1 base from J, with 25 bases between. Germline V lookup: CDR1 DFQATT, CDR2 SNEGSKA (reference sequence). CDR3 loop: CSAINVRTRGNLNTGELFF. DNA of the CDR3: TGCAGTGCTATTAACGTCCGGACCCGAGGAAATTTGAACACCGGGGAGCTGTTTTTT.

In this sample, this clonotype turned up many times. The chain links TRBV11-3 to TRBJ2-1; tentatively, D is TRBD1 or TRBD2 (5 bases each). Trimming cost V 5 bases and J 6 bases, with 8 bases left between them. Germline V gene sequence: CDR1 SGHNT, CDR2 YENEEA. The CDR3 is made up of 12 amino acids. The CDR3 DNA follows: TGTGCCAGCAGCGAGGGGTTCAATGAGCAGTTCTTC. Translated: CASSEGFNEQFF.

This clonotype was counted at least ten times. The chain employs TRBV12-3 or TRBV12-4 and TRBJ1-5; 7 nucleotides line up with TRBD1. The CDR3 consists of 17 residues. Trimming cost V 2 bases and J 6 bases; bases outside gene matches: 13. In DNA form, the CDR3 reads TGTGCCAGCAGTTTAACTTTGGGACTCAGGGGGACTCAGCCCCAGCATTTT. This sequence encodes CASSLTLGLRGTQPQHF.

V gene TRBV20-1 combines with J gene TRBJ1-6, with 9 bases lining up with TRBD1. Trimming cost V 5 bases and J 7 bases; bases outside gene matches: 3. This CDR3 has 13 amino acids. Germline assignment: CDR1 DFQATT and CDR2 SNEGSKA (reference sequence). CDR3 residues: CSASGQGNSPLHF. The CDR3 nucleotides read TGCAGTGCTTCGGGACAGGGAAATTCACCCCTCCACTTT.

V gene TRBV12-3 or TRBV12-4 combines with J gene TRBJ2-3, with 11 nucleotides matching TRBD2. V was clipped by 6 bases and J by 5 bases; unmatched bases: 10. The CDR3 runs 16 residues. In DNA, the CDR3 is TGTGCCAGCAGACCCTCTAGCGGGAGGTCGCAAGATACGCAGTATTTT. Its protein is CASRPSSGRSQDTQYF.

A few counts support this clonotype. The rearrangement links TRBV3-1 to TRBJ2-7, with D maybe TRBD2 (6 bases). V was shortened by 1 base and J by 5 bases, with 18 bases between the two germline ends. The V gene's germline CDR1 is LGHDT and CDR2 YNNKEL (reference sequence). This CDR3 has 16 residues. The CDR3 region is CASSQVKSGRRHEQYF. CDR3 nucleotide sequence: TGTGCCAGCAGCCAAGTCAAATCAGGGAGGCGCCACGAGCAGTACTTC.

The table lists this clonotype with many counts. The rearrangement joins TRBV7-2 to TRBJ1-2, with D possibly being TRBD1 (6 bases). The length of the CDR3 is 14 residues. Looked up from germline, CDR1 is SGHTA and CDR2 is FQGNSA. V shed 2 bases and J shed 10 bases, with 17 bases lying between them. The CDR3 DNA is TGTGCCAGCAGCTTACCGCCGTGGACAGATGCCTACACCTTC. Its translation is CASSLPPWTDAYTF.

This clonotype was found many times. The CDR3 coding sequence is TGTGCCAGCAGTTACAATCCGGCAGGCCGCAATCAGCCCCAGCATTTT. Translating it yields CASSYNPAGRNQPQHF. V and J are TRBV6-2 or TRBV6-3 and TRBJ1-5; no clear D gene. V lost 2 bases and J lost 2, with 13 bases in between. Germline assignment: CDR1 MNHEY and CDR2 SVGEGT. CDR3 length: 16 amino acids.

This clonotype was counted at least ten times. V and J are TRBV6-1 and TRBJ2-2, with D uncertain. V lost 8 bases and J lost 7, with 14 bases in between. Germline CDR1 reads MNHNS; CDR2 reads SASEGT. The CDR3 consists of 13 residues. The CDR3 spells CASSTSSVGELFF. For the CDR3, the DNA is TGTGCCAGCTCGACCTCCTCCGTCGGGGAGCTGTTTTTT.

This clonotype was observed at least ten times. The V call is TRBV7-9, the J call TRBJ1-1; TRBD1 might be the D (6 bases). CDR1 and CDR2 from the germline V gene are SEHNR and FQNEAQ (reference sequence). V was cut by 3 bases and J by 9 bases, with 8 bases left in between. The CDR3 is 11 residues long. The CDR3 DNA follows: TGTGCCAGCAGCTTCGGACAGCAAGCTTTCTTT. It encodes CASSFGQQAFF.

This clonotype was recorded at least ten times. The CDR3: CASSLGPGTEAFF. The CDR3 coding sequence is TGTGCCAGCAGTTTGGGACCCGGCACTGAAGCTTTCTTT. The chain recombines TRBV12-3 or TRBV12-4 with TRBJ1-1, with D possibly matching TRBD1 (5 bases). This CDR3 contains 13 residues. V was pared by 3 bases and J by 4 bases, with 9 bases between.

This clonotype was counted at least ten times. The rearrangement links TRBV3-1 to TRBJ1-2; D is uncertain. The CDR3 extends over 13 amino acids. V shed 5 bases and J shed 7 bases, with 14 bases lying between them. Germline values: CDR1 LGHDT, CDR2 YNNKEL (reference sequence). CDR3 coding DNA: TGTGCCAGCAGCTTTTCGGGTATCGGTGGCTACACCTTC. This gives the protein CASSFSGIGGYTF.

This rearrangement joins TRBV6-1 to TRBJ2-2; TRBD1 might be the D (5 bases). This CDR3 has 12 amino acids. Per germline, CDR1 MNHNS and CDR2 SASEGT. Trimming removed 8 bases at V and 3 bases at J, with 7 bases between. The CDR3 region has the DNA TGTGCCAGCCAGACAGACACCGGGGAGCTGTTTTTT. This sequence encodes CASQTDTGELFF.

This clonotype has at least ten counts. The CDR3 reads CASSEVTGYYGYTF. The DNA for the CDR3 is TGTGCCAGCAGTGAAGTAACAGGGTACTATGGCTACACCTTC. The gene calls are TRBV6-1 and TRBJ1-2, with D tentatively TRBD1 (6 bases). Germline CDR1 is MNHNS and CDR2 is SASEGT. The CDR3 runs to 14 residues. Deletions cut 1 base from V and 3 bases from J, with 9 bases between.

This clonotype was found many times. V usage is TRBV20-1 and J usage is TRBJ1-2; no firm D call. The V and J ends lost 4 bases and 9 bases respectively, with 12 bases between them. CDR3 length: 11 amino acids. The germline gives CDR1 DFQATT, CDR2 SNEGSKA (reference sequence). This CDR3 is CSATPYGSYTF. The DNA for the CDR3 is TGCAGTGCTACCCCCTATGGGAGCTACACCTTC.

There are a few counts of this clonotype. V is TRBV24-1 and J is TRBJ2-3; 11 bases align to TRBD1. V shed 7 bases, J shed 4 bases, and the junction held 6 bases outside the gene matches. CDR3 length equals 15 residues. Germline CDR1 is KGHDR and CDR2 is SFDVKD. CDR3 in amino acids: CATSHGTGGADTQYF. The CDR3 bases are TGTGCCACCAGCCATGGGACAGGGGGGGCAGATACGCAGTATTTT.

This clonotype was detected many times. This sequence joins TRBV5-6 and TRBJ2-3; 10 bases align to TRBD2. Germline V CDR1 and CDR2: SGHDT, YYEEEE. Trimming cost V 4 bases and J 0 bases; bases outside gene matches: 11. The CDR3 totals 18 residues. CDR3 bases: TGTGCCAGCAGCCTACTAGCGGGACTACCAACTAGCACAGATACGCAGTATTTT. Its translation: CASSLLAGLPTSTDTQYF.

This clonotype was detected only a few times. The CDR3 is CASSIGSASGSRNEQFF. Written as DNA, the CDR3 is TGTGCCAGTAGTATAGGGTCGGCGAGCGGGAGTCGTAATGAGCAGTTCTTC. The V call is TRBV19, the J call TRBJ2-1, with 8 positions matching TRBD2. Trimming cost V 1 base and J 7 bases; bases outside gene matches: 12. CDR1 and CDR2 (germline): LNHDA, SQIVND (reference sequence). The CDR3 length is 17 residues. The full variable domain, its missing parts supplied by reference TRBV19 and TRBJ2-1, is DGGITQSPKYLFRKEGQNVTLSCEQNLNHDAMYWYRQDPGQGLRLIYYSQIVNDFQKGDIAEGYSVSREKKESFPLTVTSAQKNPTAFYLCASSIGSASGSRNEQFFGPGTRLTVL.

This clonotype appeared many times. This chain links TRBV20-1 with TRBJ1-2; possibly TRBD1 for D (5 bases). Germline V gene sequence: CDR1 DFQATT, CDR2 SNEGSKA (reference sequence). There are 13 residues in the CDR3. With 6 bases removed from V and 5 bases from J, the gap between germline ends came to 16 bases. DNA of the CDR3: TGCAGTGCCTCCCCCCCCGGGGGGTATGGCTACACCTTC. Translating it yields CSASPPGGYGYTF.